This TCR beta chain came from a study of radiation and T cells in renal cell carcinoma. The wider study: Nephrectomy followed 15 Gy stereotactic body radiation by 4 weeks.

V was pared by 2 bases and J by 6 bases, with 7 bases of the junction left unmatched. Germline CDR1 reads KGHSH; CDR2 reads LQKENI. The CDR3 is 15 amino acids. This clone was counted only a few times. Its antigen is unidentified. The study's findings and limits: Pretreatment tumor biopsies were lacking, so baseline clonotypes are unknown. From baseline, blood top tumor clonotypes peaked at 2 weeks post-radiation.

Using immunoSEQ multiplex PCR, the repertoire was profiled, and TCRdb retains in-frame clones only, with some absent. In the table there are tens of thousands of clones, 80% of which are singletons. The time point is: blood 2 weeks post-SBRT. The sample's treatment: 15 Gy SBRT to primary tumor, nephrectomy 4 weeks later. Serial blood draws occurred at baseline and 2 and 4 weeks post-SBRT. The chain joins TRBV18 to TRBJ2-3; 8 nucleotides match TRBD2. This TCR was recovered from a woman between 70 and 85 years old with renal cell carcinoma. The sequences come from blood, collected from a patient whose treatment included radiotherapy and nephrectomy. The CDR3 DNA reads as TGTGCCAGCTCACCAACAGGACTAGCTGGGGATACGCAGTATTTT. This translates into CASSPTGLAGDTQYF.